These 11 T cell receptor beta chains came from one sample sequenced in a study of shared clonotypes between healthy human individuals (dated by TCRdb to between 2020 and 2021). For the CD8 naive samples, CD45RO-negative cells were positively selected for CCR7, yielding a CD45RA+CCR7+ population from which TemRA cells were excluded. Library preparation used the immunoSEQ multiplex PCR assay. Not all clones reach the TCRdb copy of this immuneACCESS table, which keeps in-frame sequences only. Checked studies attribute under half of the gap to unresolved V genes and leave the rest unexplained. This sample gives about 2 million clones in total; about 95% of them show up just once. More than 0.95% of the sample belongs to the ten largest clones. The sequenced material came from naive CD8+ T cells sorted from blood. In light of the paper, this sample's cell subset or site label describes: CD45RA+CCR7+. The receptors here all came from a man in his late teens or twenties in good health.

This chain links TRBV6-6 with TRBJ2-5; D ambiguous. V lost 1 base and J lost 0, with 9 bases in between. Per the germline V gene, CDR1 is MNHNY and CDR2 is SVGAGI (reference sequence). CDR3 size: 15 residues. CDR3 protein: CASSYLGGYQETQYF. DNA for the CDR3: TGTGCCAGCAGTTACTTGGGTGGGTACCAAGAGACCCAGTACTTC.

This rearrangement joins TRBV11-2 to TRBJ1-5; 7 bases agree with TRBD1. The CDR3 extends over 13 amino acids. The V segment lost 5 bases and the J segment 3 bases; nucleotides outside the gene matches: 1. CDR1 SGHAT and CDR2 FQNNGV come from the germline V gene. CDR3 in amino acids: CASSGQVNQPQHF. CDR3 bases: TGTGCCAGCAGCGGACAGGTCAATCAGCCCCAGCATTTT.

This sequence joins TRBV7-8 and TRBJ2-5, with TRBD1 identical over 11 bases. The CDR3 is made up of 17 amino acids. Germline CDR1 is SGHVS and CDR2 is FQNEAQ. V lost 0 bases to trimming and J lost 5 bases; unmatched junction nucleotides: 8. CDR3 in amino acids: CASSLALGTGGWETQYF. Written as DNA, the CDR3 is TGTGCCAGCAGCTTAGCGTTAGGGACAGGGGGGTGGGAGACCCAGTACTTC.

This chain links TRBV7-6 with TRBJ2-4; 12 nucleotides agree with TRBD2. There are 16 residues in the CDR3. V lost 4 bases, J lost 1 base, and 2 bases stayed unmatched. Germline CDR1 SGHVS, CDR2 FNYEAQ. CDR3 residues: CASSSSGGAAKNIQYF. The CDR3 region has the DNA TGTGCCAGCAGCTCTAGCGGGGGGGCTGCCAAAAACATTCAGTACTTC.

The chain links TRBV30 to TRBJ2-3; 7 nucleotides align to TRBD1. The junction had 7 bases not matched to a gene; V was cut back by 1 base and J by 0 bases. Per the germline V gene, CDR1 is GTSNPN and CDR2 is SVGIG (reference sequence). This CDR3 is 16 amino acids long. This CDR3 reads CAWSGTGSASTDTQYF. For the CDR3, the DNA is TGTGCCTGGAGTGGGACAGGTTCAGCTAGCACAGATACGCAGTATTTT.

The chain employs TRBV28 and TRBJ2-1, with D hard to call. This CDR3 has 12 amino acids. The germline V gene has CDR1 MDHEN and CDR2 SYDVKM. Trimming stripped 3 bases from V and 5 bases from J, with 5 bases between. CDR3 amino acids: CASSFGDNEQFF. The CDR3 DNA follows: TGTGCCAGCAGTTTCGGAGACAATGAGCAGTTCTTC.

CDR3 residues: CASSPTGSPPYEQYF. CDR3 nucleotide sequence: TGCGCCAGCAGCCCCACCGGGTCCCCCCCCTACGAGCAGTACTTC. The rearrangement links TRBV4-3 to TRBJ2-7; D remains ambiguous. V lost 4 bases and J lost 2, with 15 bases in between. This CDR3 contains 15 residues. Germline V gene lookup returns CDR1 LGHNA and CDR2 YSLEER.

V gene TRBV19 combines with J gene TRBJ2-7; TRBD1 agrees at 12 bases. CDR3 length: 16 residues. Looked up from germline, CDR1 is LNHDA and CDR2 is SQIVND (reference sequence). The ends lost 3 bases at V and 6 bases at J; junction bases unmatched: 9. CDR3 sequence reads: CASSINLGTGGSEQYF. CDR3 DNA sequence: TGTGCCAGTAGTATTAACTTGGGGACAGGGGGCTCCGAGCAGTACTTC.

J is TRBJ2-5 and V is TRBV5-1; 9 bases agree with TRBD2. This CDR3 contains 17 residues. V trimming: 1 base; J trimming: 3 bases; junction bases outside the gene matches: 10. The germline gives CDR1 SGHRS, CDR2 YFSETQ. Written as DNA, the CDR3 is TGCGCCAGCAGCTTGTTCGGCGGGGGGGCCGAGGAAGAGACCCAGTACTTC. This sequence encodes CASSLFGGGAEEETQYF.

The V gene is TRBV5-1, the J gene TRBJ1-1; D uncertain. CDR1 SGHRS and CDR2 YFSETQ come from the germline V gene. The CDR3 has 13 residues. The germline V and J ends were trimmed by 3 bases and 8 bases, with 14 bases remaining between them. CDR3 sequence: CASSSTASAEAFF. In DNA form, the CDR3 reads TGCGCCAGCAGCTCGACGGCGTCGGCGGAAGCTTTCTTT.

The chain is built from TRBV5-1 and TRBJ2-3; TRBD2 aligns across 15 bases. Trimming at V came to 4 bases and at J to 2 bases, leaving 8 bases not matched to a gene. CDR3 size: 18 residues. Germline V CDR1 and CDR2: SGHRS, YFSETQ. Here the CDR3 reads CASSPRTSGGGFTDTQYF. Here the CDR3 DNA reads TGCGCCAGCAGCCCCCGGACTAGCGGGGGGGGATTCACAGATACGCAGTATTTT.